What follows are 13 T cell receptor beta chains derived from one specimen sequenced in a study of blood T cell repertoires in COVID-19. Data came from immunoSEQ multiplex PCR; TCRdb stores just in-frame clones and leaves some out. Among approximately 89,000 clones listed, 70% to 90% were seen once. Sequencing was performed on peripheral blood. These receptors were taken from a human donor in a cohort sampled during active COVID-19.

The rearrangement links TRBV11-2 to TRBJ1-2; 11 bases agree with TRBD1. The CDR3 sequence is 19 residues long. V dropped 1 base and J dropped 7; count of bases not matched to a gene: 17. The V gene's germline CDR1 is SGHAT and CDR2 FQNNGV. CDR3 DNA: TGTGCCAGCAGCTTAGCTTTCCGGGACAGGGGGGCCCGTTATCGTGGCTACACCTTC. It is translated as CASSLAFRDRGARYRGYTF.

The rearrangement links TRBV5-4 to TRBJ2-2, with 9 bases identical to TRBD1. CDR3 length equals 16 residues. CDR1 is SGHNT and CDR2 is YYREEE in the germline V gene (reference sequence). V was pared by 4 bases and J by 4 bases, with 8 bases of the junction left unmatched. The CDR3 spells CASSGRGQGLTGELFF. The CDR3 DNA sequence: TGTGCCAGCAGCGGTCGTGGACAGGGGCTCACCGGGGAGCTGTTTTTT.

Many counts were recorded for this clone. This chain links TRBV2 with TRBJ1-1; D remains unclear. Trimming stripped 6 bases from V and 0 bases from J, with 11 bases between. The CDR3 totals 14 residues. Germline lookup yields CDR1 SNHLY and CDR2 FYNNEI. For the CDR3, the DNA is TGTGCCAGCAGCACACGGAGGCTGAACACTGAAGCTTTCTTT. Translation: CASSTRRLNTEAFF.

The V gene is TRBV5-6, the J gene TRBJ2-3, with TRBD1 matching over 7 bases. Germline V CDR1 and CDR2: SGHDT, YYEEEE. With 6 bases clipped from V and 2 bases from J, the junction kept 6 bases outside the gene matches. The CDR3 covers 14 residues. The chain's CDR3 is CASTPGTVTDTQYF. The CDR3 coding sequence is TGTGCCAGCACTCCAGGGACAGTCACAGATACGCAGTATTTT.

The chain combines TRBV4-1 with TRBJ2-7; 9 bases agree with TRBD1. Trimming cost V 4 bases and J 7 bases; bases outside gene matches: 11. Germline assignment: CDR1 MGHRA and CDR2 YSYEKL. The CDR3 has 15 amino acids. The CDR3 region is CASSLSGQGNGEQYF. In DNA, the CDR3 is TGCGCCAGCAGCCTCTCGGGACAGGGTAACGGGGAGCAGTACTTC.

The gene calls are TRBV9 and TRBJ2-5; 8 nucleotides match TRBD1. Germline values: CDR1 SGDLS, CDR2 YYNGEE. The V gene end was trimmed by 4 bases and the J gene end by 4 bases; junction bases not matched to a gene: 9. The CDR3 extends over 15 amino acids. CDR3 amino acids: CASSTNRGVGETQYF. In DNA form, the CDR3 reads TGTGCCAGCAGCACAAACAGGGGGGTGGGAGAGACCCAGTACTTC.

V and J are TRBV4-3 and TRBJ1-1, with D possibly TRBD1 on 6 matching bases. Germline CDR1 is LGHNA and CDR2 is YSLEER. This CDR3 contains 14 residues. V dropped 3 bases and J dropped 3 bases, with 11 bases sitting between them. The CDR3 sequence: CASSQAGVDTEAFF. The DNA for the CDR3 is TGCGCCAGCAGCCAGGCAGGGGTGGACACTGAAGCTTTCTTT.

The chain uses TRBV3-1 (or the pseudogene TRBV3-2) and TRBJ1-2; no clear D. The CDR3 runs 13 residues. Germline V gene sequence: CDR1 LGHDT, CDR2 YNNKEL (reference sequence). Trimming pared 6 bases from V and 0 bases from J, leaving 8 bases between. CDR3 residues: CASSPSANYGYTF. CDR3 coding DNA: TGTGCCAGCAGTCCGTCCGCTAACTATGGCTACACCTTC.

The J gene is TRBJ1-3, the V gene TRBV5-1; maybe TRBD1 (6 bases). The germline V gene has CDR1 SGHRS and CDR2 YFSETQ. This CDR3 is 15 amino acids long. The V end lost 4 bases, the J end lost 1 base, and 12 bases lay between the germline ends. The chain's CDR3 is CASSQTGPSGNTIYF. The CDR3 DNA reads as TGCGCCAGCAGCCAGACAGGTCCATCTGGAAACACCATATATTTT.

The rearrangement uses TRBV11-2 and TRBJ1-1; 8 nucleotides match TRBD1. Germline assignment: CDR1 SGHAT and CDR2 FQNNGV. The V and J ends lost 0 bases and 6 bases, in that order; junction bases with no gene match: 6. The CDR3 length is 15 residues. The CDR3 protein is CASSLDLNRGAEAFF. CDR3 DNA sequence: TGTGCCAGCAGCTTAGATCTAAACAGGGGGGCTGAAGCTTTCTTT. Based on the CDR3 plus reference TRBV11-2 and TRBJ1-1, the full variable domain is EAGVAQSPRYKIIEKRQSVAFWCNPISGHATLYWYQQILGQGPKLLIQFQNNGVVDDSQLPKDRFSAERLKGVDSTLKIQPAKLEDSAVYLCASSLDLNRGAEAFFGQGTRLTVV.

The chain employs TRBV19 and TRBJ2-1; 7 nucleotides align to TRBD1. This CDR3 spans 16 amino acids. V trimming: 4 bases; J trimming: 3 bases; junction bases outside the gene matches: 9. Germline lookup yields CDR1 LNHDA and CDR2 SQIVND (reference sequence). CDR3 amino acids: CASSNYRDSLYNEQFF. The CDR3 DNA follows: TGTGCCAGTAGTAATTACCGGGACAGCCTCTACAATGAGCAGTTCTTC. The variable domain in full, completed from reference TRBV19 and TRBJ2-1, reads DGGITQSPKYLFRKEGQNVTLSCEQNLNHDAMYWYRQDPGQGLRLIYYSQIVNDFQKGDIAEGYSVSREKKESFPLTVTSAQKNPTAFYLCASSNYRDSLYNEQFFGPGTRLTVL.

This rearrangement joins TRBV18 to TRBJ2-1; maybe TRBD1 (5 bases). CDR1 KGHSH and CDR2 LQKENI come from the germline V gene. There are 14 residues in the CDR3. The V and J ends lost 3 bases and 1 base respectively, with 7 bases between them. CDR3 loop: CASSPQGSYNEQFF. The DNA of the CDR3 is TGTGCCAGCTCACCTCAGGGTTCCTACAATGAGCAGTTCTTC.

V usage is TRBV5-1 and J usage is TRBJ2-7; D call uncertain. This CDR3 is built from 13 residues. Germline CDR1 SGHRS, CDR2 YFSETQ. V gave up 4 bases and J gave up 6 bases, with 14 bases separating them. DNA of the CDR3: TGCGCCAGCAGCACCGATCGGGTTCCCGAGCAGTACTTC. This codes for CASSTDRVPEQYF.